There are many counts of the clone carrying this TCR beta chain. The data originate from a study of neurological immune-mediated disorders. 5'RACE with 10-nucleotide random UMIs generated the cDNA. Over 170 million TCR-beta sequences from 15-18 subjects came out of each sequencing run. TCRdb itself ran the 5' RACE reads through MiXCR, one entry per CDR3 protein. This sample has under 85,000 distinct CDR3 sequences, with around 5.1% found just once. CDR1 is DFQATT and CDR2 is SNEGSKA in the germline V gene (reference sequence). Trimming removed 3 bases from V and 0 bases from J; junction bases left unmatched: 7. The CDR3 consists of 15 residues. The study built unsorted libraries from 2 million PBMCs kept at -80 C.

Sequences were obtained from PBMCs. V and J are TRBV20-1 and TRBJ1-1, with 7 bases aligning to TRBD1. This TCR derives from a human donor with multiple sclerosis. The donor label of this sample is uncertain. CDR3 nucleotide sequence: TGCAGTGCTAGTTCGACGGACAGGATGAACACTGAAGCTTTCTTT. This encodes CSASSTDRMNTEAFF.